Below are 21 T cell receptor beta chains sequenced from a single sample in a study of shared clonotypes between healthy human individuals. Some clones are missing from TCRdb's copy, which holds only in-frame ones; the method was immunoSEQ multiplex PCR. The table has millions of clones, about 92% seen once; the top ten hold under 2%. CD8 cells regarded as naive lacked CD45RO, were positively chosen for CCR7, and omitted terminally differentiated effector memory CD45RA+ cells. The sample was naive CD8+ T cells from PBMCs. Receptors were obtained from a man in his late teens or twenties in good health. Some clones in this sample may be carry-over from other donors' samples.

The chain uses TRBV5-1 and TRBJ1-1; D is perhaps TRBD1 (5 bases). The length of the CDR3 is 16 residues. V was trimmed by 3 bases and J by 0 bases, leaving 15 bases between them. Germline CDR1 and CDR2: SGHRS and YFSETQ. The CDR3, as DNA: TGCGCCAGCAGCTGGCCTCAGGGAGGAATGAACACTGAAGCTTTCTTT. Its protein is CASSWPQGGMNTEAFF.

Notes on this clone: Distinct nucleotide sequences in the sample also encode this CDR3. This rearrangement joins TRBV6-6 to TRBJ2-7; 8 nucleotides match TRBD1. J gave up 4 bases and V 2 bases, and 4 bases lay outside the gene matches. The CDR3 is 14 amino acids. Germline V lookup: CDR1 MNHNY, CDR2 SVGAGI (reference sequence). CDR3 sequence reads: CASSYGTGGYEQYF. In DNA, the CDR3 is TGTGCCAGCAGTTACGGGACAGGAGGATACGAGCAGTACTTC.

This chain joins TRBV5-1 and TRBJ2-7; no clear D. CDR1 and CDR2 from the germline V gene are SGHRS and YFSETQ. The CDR3 sequence is 14 residues long. Deletions cut 4 bases from V and 6 bases from J, with 17 bases between. This chain's CDR3 is CASSPVVVGLEQYF. The DNA for the CDR3 is TGCGCCAGCAGCCCCGTCGTCGTCGGGCTCGAGCAGTACTTC. Full variable domain (rest looked up from reference TRBV5-1 and TRBJ2-7): KAGVTQTPRYLIKTRGQQVTLSCSPISGHRSVSWYQQTPGQGLQFLFEYFSETQRNKGNFPGRFSGRQFSNSRSEMNVSTLELGDSALYLCASSPVVVGLEQYFGPGTRLTVT.

The rearrangement joins TRBV30 to TRBJ1-2, with D perhaps matching TRBD1 (6 bases). Trimming stripped 7 bases from V and 5 bases from J, with 14 bases between. From germline, CDR1 is GTSNPN and CDR2 SVGIG (reference sequence). CDR3 length equals 12 residues. This CDR3 reads CASSTGTYGYTF. Written as DNA, the CDR3 is TGTGCCTCATCGACAGGAACGTATGGCTACACCTTC. Full variable domain (rest looked up from reference TRBV30 and TRBJ1-2): SQTIHQWPATLVQPVGSPLSLECTVEGTSNPNLYWYRQAAGRGLQLLFYSVGIGQISSEVPQNLSASRPQDRQFILSSKKLLLSDSGFYLCASSTGTYGYTFGSGTRLTVV.

The V and J genes are TRBV5-5 and TRBJ2-7, with D possibly matching TRBD1 (5 bases). Germline CDR1 reads SGHKS; CDR2 reads YYEKEE (reference sequence). The germline V and J ends were trimmed by 4 bases and 5 bases, with 22 bases remaining between them. CDR3 length equals 16 residues. CDR3 residues: CASSLTMDTNNDEQYF. CDR3 sequence (DNA): TGTGCCAGCAGCCTAACGATGGACACGAATAACGACGAGCAGTACTTC.

The V and J genes are TRBV2 and TRBJ1-4; D is possibly TRBD1 (6 bases). Germline CDR1 is SNHLY and CDR2 is FYNNEI. The CDR3 totals 16 residues. Trimming removed 6 bases from V and 0 bases from J, with 14 bases in between. CDR3 region: CASSTDPGATNEKLFF. CDR3 in DNA: TGTGCCAGCAGCACCGACCCAGGGGCAACTAATGAAAAACTGTTTTTT.

This chain connects TRBV6-6 to TRBJ1-1; D unresolved. Trimming pared 0 bases from V and 0 bases from J, leaving 11 bases between. Germline lookup yields CDR1 MNHNY and CDR2 SVGAGI (reference sequence). CDR3 length equals 16 residues. The CDR3 here is CASSYSGHLLNTEAFF. The CDR3 region has the DNA TGTGCCAGCAGTTACTCGGGCCACCTCTTGAACACTGAAGCTTTCTTT.

V gene TRBV6-5 combines with J gene TRBJ1-2, with TRBD1 identical over 8 bases. This CDR3 region has 16 residues. CDR1 is MNHEY and CDR2 is SVGAGI in the germline V gene. The V and J ends lost 0 bases and 3 bases, in that order; junction bases with no gene match: 6. The CDR3 DNA sequence: TGTGCCAGCAGTTACTCGAAACGGACAGGGTACTATGGCTACACCTTC. Protein: CASSYSKRTGYYGYTF.

The rearrangement joins TRBV2 to TRBJ2-1, with D unclear. The CDR3 sequence is 17 residues long. Germline CDR1 SNHLY, CDR2 FYNNEI. V was trimmed by 0 bases and J by 0 bases, leaving 12 bases between them. In nucleotides, the CDR3 is TGTGCCAGCAGTGAAGCGGCCGGCCAAATCTCCTACAATGAGCAGTTCTTC. Amino acids: CASSEAAGQISYNEQFF. The whole variable domain, remainder taken from reference TRBV2 and TRBJ2-1, is EPEVTQTPSHQVTQMGQEVILRCVPISNHLYFYWYRQILGQKVEFLVSFYNNEISEKSEIFDDQFSVERPDGSNFTLKIRSTKLEDSAMYFCASSEAAGQISYNEQFFGPGTRLTVL.

The rearrangement uses TRBV27 and TRBJ2-7; possible D gene TRBD2, 5 bases. V was cut by 2 bases and J by 0 bases, with 11 bases left in between. Germline lookup yields CDR1 MNHEY and CDR2 SMNVEV (reference sequence). CDR3 length: 15 amino acids. CDR3 DNA: TGTGCCAGCAGTTTAGCTGCTAGCAGCTCCTACGAGCAGTACTTC. This sequence encodes CASSLAASSSYEQYF.

Concerning this clone itself: The sample contains more than one DNA sequence encoding this CDR3. V usage is TRBV29-1 and J usage is TRBJ1-1; D unresolved. Trimming pared 4 bases from V and 1 base from J, leaving 4 bases between. Germline loops: CDR1 SQVTM, CDR2 ANQGSEA. The CDR3 consists of 11 residues. CDR3 DNA: TGCAGCGTTGTTCGGAACACTGAAGCTTTCTTT. Translated, it gives CSVVRNTEAFF.

The V and J genes are TRBV7-2 and TRBJ2-2; TRBD2 aligns across 9 bases. Germline V gene data show CDR1 as SGHTA and CDR2 as FQGNSA. The CDR3 sequence is 18 residues long. V lost 5 bases, J lost 1 base, and 11 bases stayed unmatched. In nucleotides, the CDR3 is TGTGCCAGCAGCACCCATCCCCCTAGCGGGGAGAACACCGGGGAGCTGTTTTTT. Translated: CASSTHPPSGENTGELFF. Full variable domain (missing parts from reference TRBV7-2 and TRBJ2-2): GAGVSQSPSNKVTEKGKDVELRCDPISGHTALYWYRQSLGQGLEFLIYFQGNSAPDKSGLPSDRFSAERTGGSVSTLTIQRTQQEDSAVYLCASSTHPPSGENTGELFFGEGSRLTVL.

This chain uses TRBV7-2 with TRBJ2-7; possible D gene TRBD1, 6 bases. Germline CDR1 is SGHTA and CDR2 is FQGNSA. This CDR3 has 15 residues. Trimming removed 5 bases from V and 0 bases from J, with 14 bases in between. CDR3 protein: CASSTNRVSSYEQYF. The CDR3 DNA sequence: TGTGCCAGCAGCACGAACAGGGTCAGCTCCTACGAGCAGTACTTC.

This rearrangement joins TRBV6-5 to TRBJ2-7; the match to TRBD1 covers 10 bases. After removal of 2 bases from V and 2 bases from J, the junction contained 6 bases not matched to a gene. Germline V gene sequence: CDR1 MNHEY, CDR2 SVGAGI. This CDR3 region has 16 residues. In nucleotides, the CDR3 is TGTGCCAGCAGTTACCCGGGGACAGGGGAGGCCTACGAGCAGTACTTC. Protein product: CASSYPGTGEAYEQYF.

V gene TRBV11-2 combines with J gene TRBJ1-2; D might be TRBD1 (5 bases). The CDR3 loop spans 15 amino acids. Germline V gene sequence: CDR1 SGHAT, CDR2 FQNNGV. Trimming removed 1 base from V and 4 bases from J, with 13 bases in between. Written as DNA, the CDR3 is TGTGCCAGCAGCTTAGTAGGGGCTCGTGCCTATGGCTACACCTTC. Protein sequence: CASSLVGARAYGYTF.

The chain has TRBV27 and TRBJ2-1; 7 bases fit TRBD2. The germline CDR1 and CDR2 sequences are MNHEY and SMNVEV (reference sequence). The CDR3 contains 13 residues. Trimming cost V 10 bases and J 2 bases; bases outside gene matches: 5. CDR3 residues: CAIGAGPYNEQFF. The CDR3, as DNA: TGTGCCATAGGAGCGGGACCCTACAATGAGCAGTTCTTC.

Concerning this clone: The germline gene is not matched at one end of the junction; a read error may be the cause. The chain has TRBV5-4 and TRBJ1-2; D possibly corresponds to TRBD1 (6 bases). This CDR3 has 14 amino acids. CDR1 is SGHNT, CDR2 YYREEE, per germline (reference sequence). In nucleotides, the CDR3 is TGTGCCAGCAGCTTGGTCACAGGGAGCTCCGGCTATTCCTTC. Its protein product is CASSLVTGSSGYSF.

This chain uses TRBV5-8 with TRBJ1-1; D gene uncertain. The CDR3 has 14 residues. V lost 1 base and J lost 7, with 14 bases in between. Germline lookup yields CDR1 SGHTS and CDR2 YDEGEE. CDR3 sequence (DNA): TGTGCCAGCAGCTTGCGGAACAGTCTTAATGAAGCTTTCTTT. Its translation is CASSLRNSLNEAFF.

V is TRBV27 and J is TRBJ1-1; D is ambiguous. Germline CDR1 is MNHEY and CDR2 is SMNVEV (reference sequence). CDR3 length: 15 amino acids. V gave up 6 bases and J gave up 7 bases, with 21 bases separating them. CDR3 in DNA: TGTGCCAGCAGCGCCCTATCCGGCAGGAAGGGTGAAGCTTTCTTT. Protein: CASSALSGRKGEAFF.

The V gene is TRBV27, the J gene TRBJ2-1; TRBD2 agrees at 11 bases. CDR1 MNHEY and CDR2 SMNVEV come from the germline V gene (reference sequence). J gave up 7 bases and V 7 bases, and 6 bases lay outside the gene matches. The CDR3 length is 14 residues. The CDR3 DNA sequence: TGTGCCAGCAAATGGGGACTAGCGGTTAATGAGCAGTTCTTC. Its translation: CASKWGLAVNEQFF.

Turning to this clone: The sample contains more than one DNA sequence encoding this CDR3. The chain carries TRBV28 and TRBJ2-7, with D possibly being TRBD1 (6 bases). V was cut by 5 bases and J by 1 base, with 12 bases left in between. The length of the CDR3 is 14 residues. In germline, CDR1 is MDHEN, CDR2 SYDVKM. The CDR3 here is CASSPTGLSYEQYF. In DNA, the CDR3 is TGTGCCAGCAGTCCGACAGGACTGTCCTACGAGCAGTACTTC.